The rows below give T cell receptor beta chains drawn from one sample of a study of cytomegalovirus exposure and HLA in healthy donors. Here immunoSEQ multiplex PCR was the method, and the copy in TCRdb shows in-frame clones only, minus some. The repertoire holds some 130,000 clones, 79% seen once, with 5% to 8.5% in the top ten. Specimen: PBMCs. These receptors were obtained from a man in his forties or fifties in good health and CMV-seropositive. CDR3s include the opening cysteine and the closing phenylalanine or tryptophan. Fields, in order: V gene, D gene, J gene, clone size, CDR3 protein, CDR3 DNA. The D gene is left open where the match is weak. Some rows mark clone size as missing; the rest say once, few, many or name a class of expanded clone.

>TRBV7-8|.|TRBJ1-5|few
CASSRGARQPQHF
TGTGCCAGCAGCCGGGGGGCGAGGCAGCCCCAGCATTTT
>TRBV13|.|TRBJ2-3|.
CASTRITDTQYF
TGTGCCAGCACTAGGATCACAGATACGCAGTATTTT
>TRBV20-1|.|TRBJ2-7|.
CSAADDYEQYF
TGCAGTGCAGCGGACGACTACGAGCAGTACTTC
>TRBV11-2|.|TRBJ2-3|.
CASSTLGTLSTDTQYF
TGTGCCAGCAGCACCCTCGGGACACTAAGCACAGATACGCAGTATTTT
>TRBV14|TRBD1|TRBJ1-2|.
CASSPGTVYGYTF
TGTGCCAGCAGTCCCGGGACAGTCTATGGCTACACCTTC
>TRBV18|.|TRBJ1-1|.
CASSPQESTEAFF
TGTGCCAGCTCGCCACAGGAGAGCACTGAAGCTTTCTTT
>TRBV5-4|.|TRBJ2-1|.
CASSIAGQGPYEQFF
TGTGCCAGCAGCATAGCGGGACAGGGCCCCTACGAGCAGTTCTTC
>TRBV19|.|TRBJ1-5|.
CASSILGNQPQHF
TGTGCCAGTAGTATACTAGGAAATCAGCCCCAGCATTTT
>TRBV11-2|.|TRBJ1-5|.
CASSVNNQPQHF
TGTGCCAGCAGCGTAAACAATCAGCCCCAGCATTTT
>TRBV18|TRBD1|TRBJ2-2|.
CASSLDRGTGELFF
TGTGCCAGCTCACTCGACAGGGGCACCGGGGAGCTGTTTTTT
>TRBV19|TRBD1|TRBJ1-5|few
CASSVRDRGNQPQHF
TGTGCCAGTAGTGTCCGGGACAGGGGAAATCAGCCCCAGCATTTT
>TRBV5-4|.|TRBJ2-1|.
CASSQEPFDNEQFF
TGTGCCAGCAGCCAAGAGCCATTCGACAATGAGCAGTTCTTC
>TRBV7-2|TRBD2|TRBJ2-7|few
CASSLLAGASYEQYF
TGTGCCAGCAGTTTACTAGCGGGAGCGTCCTACGAGCAGTACTTC
>TRBV19|.|TRBJ1-1|once
CASSILGGGWDTEAFF
TGTGCCAGTAGTATCCTGGGGGGGGGCTGGGACACTGAAGCTTTCTTT
>TRBV10-1|TRBD2|TRBJ2-1|once
CASSGGPLAGGDEQFF
TGCGCCAGCAGTGGAGGTCCCCTAGCGGGAGGGGATGAGCAGTTCTTC
>TRBV28|TRBD2|TRBJ2-7|.
CASSPSGSRRREQYF
TGTGCCAGCAGTCCAAGCGGGAGTAGACGTCGCGAGCAGTACTTC
>TRBV28|TRBD1|TRBJ1-2|.
CASSSPGGSVYGYTF
TGTGCCAGCAGCTCACCAGGGGGCTCGGTCTATGGCTACACCTTC
>TRBV6-4|.|TRBJ2-2|.
CASSERSNTGELFF
TGTGCCAGCAGCGAGAGAAGCAACACCGGGGAGCTGTTTTTT
>TRBV5-4|TRBD2|TRBJ2-7|.
CASSILAGGPGYEQYF
TGTGCCAGCAGCATTCTAGCGGGAGGGCCGGGGTACGAGCAGTACTTC
>TRBV5-4|TRBD2|TRBJ2-1|.
CASSFMAGASYNEQFF
TGTGCCAGCAGCTTCATGGCGGGAGCGTCCTACAATGAGCAGTTCTTC
>TRBV14|TRBD2|TRBJ2-1|.
CASSQDGVAGSYNEQFF
TGTGCCAGCAGCCAAGATGGAGTAGCGGGCTCCTACAATGAGCAGTTCTTC
>TRBV10-1|.|TRBJ1-1|.
CASSAGYGEAFF
TGCGCCAGCAGTGCGGGGTACGGTGAAGCTTTCTTT
>TRBV21-1|.|TRBJ1-2|.
CASSKRGGWDRGYGYTF
TGTGCCAGCAGCAAACGGGGGGGTTGGGACAGGGGCTATGGCTACACCTTC
>TRBV5-1|TRBD1|TRBJ2-1|.
CASSLGQGTNEQFF
TGCGCCAGCAGCCTGGGACAGGGGACAAATGAGCAGTTCTTC
>TRBV6-5|.|TRBJ1-3|once
CASENFQGSGNTIYF
TGTGCCAGCGAAAATTTTCAGGGGTCTGGAAACACCATATATTTT
>TRBV14|.|TRBJ2-6|.
CASSPAWGLQNAGANVLTF
TGTGCCAGCAGCCCAGCGTGGGGACTTCAAAATGCTGGGGCCAACGTCCTGACTTTC
>TRBV6-1|TRBD1|TRBJ2-7|.
CASSGGQVPYEQYF
TGTGCCAGCAGTGGGGGACAGGTGCCCTACGAGCAGTACTTC
>TRBV19|.|TRBJ2-7|.
CASSIEAPAYEQYF
TGTGCCAGTAGTATAGAGGCCCCCGCCTACGAGCAGTACTTC
>TRBV2|TRBD1|TRBJ1-1|.
CASDRGRTEAFF
TGTGCCAGCGACAGGGGGCGAACTGAAGCTTTCTTT
>TRBV19|.|TRBJ2-7|once
CASSRRMEIGEQYF
TGTGCCAGTAGTAGACGGATGGAGATCGGGGAGCAGTACTTC
>TRBV4-1|.|TRBJ2-1|.
CASSAPYGQQGNEQFF
TGCGCCAGCAGCGCACCCTATGGGCAACAGGGCAATGAGCAGTTCTTC
>TRBV5-1|TRBD1|TRBJ2-6|.
CASGPGQSSGANVLTF
TGCGCCAGCGGCCCGGGACAGAGCTCTGGGGCCAACGTCCTGACTTTC
>TRBV15|.|TRBJ2-7|.
CATSRNGRGEQYF
TGTGCCACCAGCAGGAACGGGAGAGGCGAGCAGTACTTC
>TRBV7-8|.|TRBJ1-6|.
CASSPGGGSAYNSPLHF
TGTGCCAGCAGCCCCGGGGGGGGGAGCGCCTATAATTCACCCCTCCACTTT
>TRBV6-1|.|TRBJ2-7|few
CASSLMTSTYEQYF
TGTGCCAGCAGCCTTATGACATCGACCTACGAGCAGTACTTC
>TRBV30|.|TRBJ2-1|.
CAWARRSQRDEQFF
TGTGCCTGGGCCCGACGCAGCCAGCGTGATGAGCAGTTCTTC
>TRBV27|.|TRBJ2-2|.
CASSSQRRGDYTGELFF
TGTGCCAGCAGCAGCCAGCGAAGGGGCGACTACACCGGGGAGCTGTTTTTT
>TRBV2|.|TRBJ2-2|.
CASSGLVGELFF
TGTGCCAGCAGTGGACTCGTCGGGGAGCTGTTTTTT
>TRBV9|TRBD1|TRBJ1-1|.
CASSARQGWDTEAFF
TGTGCCAGCAGCGCCCGACAGGGGTGGGACACTGAAGCTTTCTTT
>TRBV6-5|TRBD2|TRBJ2-3|.
CASVRTSGSPDTQYF
TGTGCCAGCGTTCGAACTAGCGGGAGCCCAGATACGCAGTATTTT
>TRBV4-1|.|TRBJ1-5|.
CASSQDSGGAGQPQHF
TGCGCCAGCAGCCAAGATTCGGGGGGCGCGGGTCAGCCCCAGCATTTT
>TRBV23-1|.|TRBJ1-2|.
CASASGGYTF
TGCGCCAGCGCGTCGGGTGGCTACACCTTC
>TRBV18|TRBD1|TRBJ2-7|.
CASSPRPPDRDSYEQYF
TGTGCCAGCTCACCGAGACCCCCGGACAGGGATTCCTACGAGCAGTACTTC
>TRBV9|.|TRBJ1-3|.
CASSVVPDSGNTIYF
TGTGCCAGCAGCGTCGTACCAGACTCTGGAAACACCATATATTTT
>TRBV7-8|TRBD2|TRBJ2-3|.
CASSSSTSGSRPDTQYF
TGTGCCAGCAGCTCCTCGACTAGCGGGAGTCGGCCAGATACGCAGTATTTT
>TRBV6-7|.|TRBJ2-5|.
CASSYSTGQGKTQYF
TGTGCCAGCAGTTACTCGACGGGGCAGGGGAAGACCCAGTACTTC
>TRBV14|TRBD2|TRBJ2-1|.
CASSQGLAAPNEQFF
TGTGCCAGCAGCCAAGGGCTAGCGGCCCCGAATGAGCAGTTCTTC
>TRBV5-1|.|TRBJ1-4|.
CASSLDTGVDEKLFF
TGCGCCAGCAGCTTGGATACCGGGGTCGATGAAAAACTGTTTTTT
>TRBV5-5|TRBD2|TRBJ2-3|.
CASSLEGLAGVDTQYF
TGTGCCAGCAGCTTGGAGGGACTAGCGGGAGTGGATACGCAGTATTTT
>TRBV6-1|.|TRBJ1-6|few
CASSLEGDPPLHF
TGTGCCAGCAGCCTCGAGGGGGATCCACCCCTCCACTTT
>TRBV10-3|.|TRBJ1-4|.
CAISPGSDANEKLFF
TGTGCCATCAGCCCCGGGTCAGATGCTAATGAAAAACTGTTTTTT
>TRBV4-1|.|TRBJ2-1|.
CASTLDSSYNEQFF
TGCGCCAGCACTTTAGACAGCTCCTACAATGAGCAGTTCTTC
>TRBV19|TRBD1|TRBJ2-6|.
CATTGTGGFGANVLTF
TGTGCCACAACCGGGACAGGGGGCTTTGGGGCCAACGTCCTGACTTTC
>TRBV15|TRBD1|TRBJ1-1|.
CATSRRGLTEAFF
TGTGCCACCAGCCGTAGGGGGCTGACTGAAGCTTTCTTT
>TRBV11-2|TRBD1|TRBJ2-7|few
CASSPPGQIYEQYF
TGTGCCAGCAGCCCGCCGGGACAGATCTACGAGCAGTACTTC
>TRBV19|.|TRBJ1-2|.
CASQDRGANYGYTF
TGTGCCAGCCAGGACCGGGGGGCCAACTATGGCTACACCTTC
>TRBV7-2|.|TRBJ1-4|.
CASKPQGSTTNEKLFF
TGTGCCAGCAAACCGCAGGGGAGCACAACTAATGAAAAACTGTTTTTT
>TRBV28|.|TRBJ2-5|.
CASSFKGLGQETQYF
TGTGCCAGCAGTTTCAAGGGGCTCGGTCAAGAGACCCAGTACTTC
>TRBV14|TRBD2|TRBJ2-5|.
CASSQAYGTSGTQETQYF
TGTGCCAGCAGCCAAGCCTACGGGACTAGCGGAACCCAAGAGACCCAGTACTTC